This T cell receptor beta chain was profiled in a study of CD8 T cells in ankylosing spondylitis. Quantitative 5'-RACE with molecular barcodes was used to make the TCR beta libraries. TCRdb analysed the 5' RACE reads with MiXCR anew, one entry per CDR3 protein. The repertoire holds 300,000 to 350,000 distinct CDR3 sequences, with around 20% as singletons. Only a few counts were recorded for this clonotype. Its target is not known. Germline values: CDR1 SGHNT, CDR2 YENEEA. V gave up 4 bases and J gave up 5 bases; unmatched junction bases: 9. The CDR3 consists of 16 residues. Findings and caveats of the study: A motif in TCR beta, a set of under 10 highly homologous variants, appeared characteristic of ankylosing spondylitis blood. Disease-linked clones reportedly showed significant enrichment in matched ankylosing spondylitis synovial fluid. Past research had described some motif variants in reactive arthritis synovial fluid and blood.

The sample comprised blood, either unsorted or a sorted T cell fraction (not recorded which). This rearrangement joins TRBV11-3 to TRBJ2-2; 8 bases line up with TRBD2. This receptor was obtained from a female donor with ankylosing spondylitis or in good health (not recorded which). CDR3: CASSSEPGGLTGELFF. The CDR3 DNA follows: TGTGCCAGCAGCTCCGAACCGGGGGGGCTGACCGGGGAGCTGTTTTTT.